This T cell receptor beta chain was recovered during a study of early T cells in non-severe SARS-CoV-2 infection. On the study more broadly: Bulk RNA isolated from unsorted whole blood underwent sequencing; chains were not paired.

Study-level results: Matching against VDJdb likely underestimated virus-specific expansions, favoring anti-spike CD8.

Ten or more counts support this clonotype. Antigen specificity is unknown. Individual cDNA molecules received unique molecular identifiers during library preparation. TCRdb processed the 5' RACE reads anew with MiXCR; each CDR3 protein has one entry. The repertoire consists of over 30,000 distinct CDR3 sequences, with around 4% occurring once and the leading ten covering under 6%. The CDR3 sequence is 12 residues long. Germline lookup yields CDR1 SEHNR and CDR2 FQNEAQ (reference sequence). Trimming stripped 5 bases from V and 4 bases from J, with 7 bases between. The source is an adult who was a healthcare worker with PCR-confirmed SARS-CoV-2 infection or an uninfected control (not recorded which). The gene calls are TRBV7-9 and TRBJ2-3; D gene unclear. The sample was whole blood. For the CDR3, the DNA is TGTGCCAGCAGCCTCCGTTCAGATACGCAGTATTTT. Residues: CASSLRSDTQYF.